This T cell receptor (beta chain) was identified during a study of T cells in Graves' hyperthyroidism and ophthalmopathy. Whole-study results and caveats: Ophthalmopathy cases were set apart from stable hyperthyroidism by a 13 V-J model. The model made its ophthalmopathy prediction, and onset followed a median 6.5 months later. Peripheral blood also featured most of the thyroid clonotypes expanded above 0.001.

The CDR3 runs 13 residues. Germline CDR1 is SQVTM and CDR2 is ANQGSEA. Trimming cost V 5 bases and J 6 bases, with 16 bases left between them. Using RNA transcripts as the source, TCR beta CDR3 regions were amplified. The primer set for the first-round RT-PCR of the TCR CDR3 was HTBI. One entry per CDR3 protein, called by TCRdb with MiXCR from the multiplex PCR reads. The sample lists about 300,000 distinct CDR3 sequences, roughly 15% occurring once. This clonotype was observed at least ten times. The antigen is not known. The study left out patients who had uncontrolled infection, other autoimmune disease, pregnancy or lactation.

The sequenced material came from blood. This chain connects TRBV29-1 to TRBJ1-2, with D possibly TRBD1 on 5 matching bases. The sequence came from a woman aged 40 to 55 with Graves' hyperthyroidism. The CDR3 spells CSVRLGGADGYTF. As DNA, the CDR3 is TGCAGCGTTCGGCTTGGGGGAGCCGATGGCTACACCTTC.